Listed below are T cell receptor beta chains from one sample, sequenced in a study of a mutant IDH1 vaccine in newly diagnosed glioma. This table comes from immunoSEQ multiplex PCR, and its TCRdb copy is limited to in-frame clones, with some not included. The top ten hold under 6% of the sample, which has over 35,000 clones, roughly 80% seen once. What these receptors recognize is not known. The sample here was PBMCs, taken from a glioma patient whose treatment included an IDH1 peptide vaccine. The source is a woman between 45 and 65 years old with glioma. CDR3s include the opening cysteine and the closing phenylalanine or tryptophan. A D gene is named only where the DNA matches it firmly. Size is stated for part of the rows, as once, few or many counts, or as a class when the clone is expanded.

>.|TRBD1|TRBJ2-7|TRBV7-9
CASSSNRGPYEQYF
TGTGCCAGCAGCTCCAACAGGGGCCCCTACGAGCAGTACTTC
>.|.|TRBJ1-1|TRBV5-1
CASSRGEGMNTEAFF
TGCGCCAGCAGTAGGGGGGAAGGGATGAACACTGAAGCTTTCTTT
>.|.|TRBJ2-5|TRBV6-5
CASSTSGVQETQYF
TGTGCCAGCAGCACCTCGGGGGTACAAGAGACCCAGTACTTC
>.|.|TRBJ1-2|TRBV5-1
CASSLGTVGYYGYTF
TGCGCCAGCAGCTTGGGCACGGTCGGTTACTATGGCTACACCTTC
>.|.|TRBJ2-5|TRBV6-1
CASSPPGAETQYF
TGTGCCAGCAGCCCACCGGGGGCTGAGACCCAGTACTTC
>.|TRBD1|TRBJ1-3|TRBV9
CASSPQGANSGNTIYF
TGTGCCAGCAGCCCACAGGGGGCTAACTCTGGAAACACCATATATTTT
>.|.|TRBJ1-5|TRBV27
CASSPGGWHNQPQHF
TGTGCCAGCAGTCCTGGGGGGTGGCACAATCAGCCCCAGCATTTT
>.|TRBD1|TRBJ1-3|TRBV27
CASSSLPPTGWENTIYF
TGTGCCAGCAGTTCGCTTCCCCCGACAGGGTGGGAAAACACCATATATTTT
>.|.|TRBJ2-7|TRBV6-1
CASSEEGGASYEQYF
TGTGCCAGCAGTGAAGAGGGGGGGGCATCCTACGAGCAGTACTTC
>.|TRBD2|TRBJ2-2|TRBV5-1
CASSNNAGLAGRGELFF
TGCGCCAGCAGCAACAACGCGGGACTAGCGGGGCGGGGGGAGCTGTTTTTT
>.|TRBD2|TRBJ2-7|TRBV7-2
CASSPGSGGSYEQYF
TGTGCCAGCAGCCCTGGTAGCGGGGGGTCCTACGAGCAGTACTTC
>.|.|TRBJ2-7|TRBV5-1
CASSPTPGYEQYF
TGCGCCAGCAGCCCCACCCCCGGGTACGAGCAGTACTTC
>once|.|TRBJ2-3|TRBV6-4
CASSDNPGDTDTQYF
TGTGCCAGCAGTGACAATCCGGGGGACACAGATACGCAGTATTTT
>once|.|TRBJ2-6|TRBV7-3
CASSIDNSGANVLTF
TGTGCCAGCAGCATTGACAACTCTGGGGCCAACGTCCTGACTTTC
>.|.|TRBJ1-6|TRBV5-5
CASSFELRRNSPLHF
TGTGCCAGCAGCTTTGAGCTTCGAAGGAATTCACCCCTCCACTTT
>.|TRBD2|TRBJ2-1|TRBV29-1
CSVRTSGGASYNEQFF
TGCAGCGTGCGGACTAGCGGGGGGGCCTCCTACAATGAGCAGTTCTTC
>.|.|TRBJ1-1|TRBV6-6
CASSSNRNTEAFF
TGTGCCAGCAGTTCCAACAGAAACACTGAAGCTTTCTTT
>.|.|TRBJ1-4|TRBV7-9
CASSLGGSEKLFF
TGTGCCAGCAGCTTAGGGGGGAGTGAAAAACTGTTTTTT
>once|TRBD1|TRBJ1-5|TRBV14
CASSQETGPGGNQPQHF
TGTGCCAGCAGCCAGGAGACAGGGCCAGGGGGCAATCAGCCCCAGCATTTT
>once|TRBD1|TRBJ1-2|TRBV20-1
CSDFRGDGYTF
TGCAGTGACTTCAGGGGGGATGGCTACACCTTC
>few|.|TRBJ2-4|TRBV4-1
CASSQGNIQYF
TGCGCCAGCAGCCAGGGGAACATTCAGTACTTC
>.|TRBD1|TRBJ2-7|TRBV5-1
CASSLPDRAQPYEQYF
TGCGCCAGCAGCTTGCCAGACAGGGCGCAACCCTACGAGCAGTACTTC
>.|.|TRBJ2-3|TRBV10-1
CASSTGTGIYF
TGCGCCAGCAGTACCGGGACTGGGATCTATTTT
>.|.|TRBJ1-4|TRBV6-6
CATQDSYNEKLFF
TGTGCCACCCAGGACAGTTATAATGAAAAACTGTTTTTT
>.|TRBD1|TRBJ1-5|TRBV19
CATVPDRGPEQPQHF
TGTGCCACGGTCCCCGACAGGGGCCCCGAACAGCCCCAGCATTTT
>.|.|TRBJ1-2|TRBV10-3
CAISPGTDSYGYTF
TGTGCCATCAGTCCCGGTACAGATTCCTATGGCTACACCTTC
>.|TRBD1|TRBJ1-2|TRBV15
CATSRENSPRGHGYTF
TGTGCCACCAGCAGAGAGAACTCCCCCAGGGGGCATGGCTACACCTTC
>.|TRBD1|TRBJ1-6|TRBV5-1
CASSLKGARDSPLHF
TGCGCCAGCAGCTTAAAGGGGGCGCGAGATTCACCCCTCCACTTT
>.|TRBD2|TRBJ2-3|TRBV28
CASSPLAGVLLSTDTQYF
TGTGCCAGCAGCCCACTAGCGGGGGTATTACTAAGCACAGATACGCAGTATTTT
>.|.|TRBJ1-6|TRBV5-1
CASSLTGFLNSPLHF
TGCGCCAGCAGCTTGACAGGGTTTCTTAATTCACCCCTCCACTTT
>.|.|TRBJ2-3|TRBV18
CASSPYGDSTDTQYF
TGTGCCAGCTCACCATACGGGGACAGCACAGATACGCAGTATTTT
>once|.|TRBJ2-6|TRBV6-1
CASSGGQGLYGANVLTF
TGTGCCAGCAGTGGGGGGCAGGGGTTGTACGGGGCCAACGTCCTGACTTTC
>.|.|TRBJ1-3|TRBV9
CASSVEVAGNTIYF
TGTGCCAGCAGCGTTGAGGTTGCTGGAAACACCATATATTTT
>.|.|TRBJ1-4|TRBV14
CASSHYPDEKLFF
TGTGCCAGCAGCCATTACCCGGACGAAAAACTGTTTTTT
>few|TRBD1|TRBJ1-5|TRBV28
CASTLTGLSSPQHF
TGTGCCAGCACCCTGACAGGGTTATCGTCGCCCCAGCATTTT
>.|.|TRBJ2-3|TRBV20-1
CSATLTDTQYF
TGCAGTGCTACTCTCACAGATACGCAGTATTTT